Described below is a single T cell receptor (beta chain) sequence and its context. Its antigen is still unknown. The data originate from a study of brain T cells in children with intractable seizures. Overall study findings and caveats: Pre-surgery blood may have been undersampled, hiding some clones. HCMV serostatus was not known, and viral specificity came from CDR3 similarity only.

The germline V gene has CDR1 PRHDT and CDR2 FYEKMQ (reference sequence). J lost 2 bases, V lost 5 bases, and 7 bases had no gene match. This CDR3 contains 15 residues. Surgery cases with the highest brain T cell transcript signatures were chosen for sequencing. Patients received at least one anti-epileptic drug before surgery. Profiled with immunoSEQ multiplex PCR; TCRdb holds only in-frame clones, not every one. This sample yields 62,000 or so clones, of which approximately 95% are seen a single time; around 0.4% belongs to the top ten. Sample: peripheral blood, taken at surgery. V and J are TRBV13 and TRBJ2-7, with 9 bases lining up with TRBD2. This clonotype originated in a boy younger than two with focal cortical dysplasia and intractable seizures. DNA of the CDR3: TGTGCCAGCAGCCAAAGCGGGAGGACCCCCTACGAGCAGTACTTC. It specifies CASSQSGRTPYEQYF.